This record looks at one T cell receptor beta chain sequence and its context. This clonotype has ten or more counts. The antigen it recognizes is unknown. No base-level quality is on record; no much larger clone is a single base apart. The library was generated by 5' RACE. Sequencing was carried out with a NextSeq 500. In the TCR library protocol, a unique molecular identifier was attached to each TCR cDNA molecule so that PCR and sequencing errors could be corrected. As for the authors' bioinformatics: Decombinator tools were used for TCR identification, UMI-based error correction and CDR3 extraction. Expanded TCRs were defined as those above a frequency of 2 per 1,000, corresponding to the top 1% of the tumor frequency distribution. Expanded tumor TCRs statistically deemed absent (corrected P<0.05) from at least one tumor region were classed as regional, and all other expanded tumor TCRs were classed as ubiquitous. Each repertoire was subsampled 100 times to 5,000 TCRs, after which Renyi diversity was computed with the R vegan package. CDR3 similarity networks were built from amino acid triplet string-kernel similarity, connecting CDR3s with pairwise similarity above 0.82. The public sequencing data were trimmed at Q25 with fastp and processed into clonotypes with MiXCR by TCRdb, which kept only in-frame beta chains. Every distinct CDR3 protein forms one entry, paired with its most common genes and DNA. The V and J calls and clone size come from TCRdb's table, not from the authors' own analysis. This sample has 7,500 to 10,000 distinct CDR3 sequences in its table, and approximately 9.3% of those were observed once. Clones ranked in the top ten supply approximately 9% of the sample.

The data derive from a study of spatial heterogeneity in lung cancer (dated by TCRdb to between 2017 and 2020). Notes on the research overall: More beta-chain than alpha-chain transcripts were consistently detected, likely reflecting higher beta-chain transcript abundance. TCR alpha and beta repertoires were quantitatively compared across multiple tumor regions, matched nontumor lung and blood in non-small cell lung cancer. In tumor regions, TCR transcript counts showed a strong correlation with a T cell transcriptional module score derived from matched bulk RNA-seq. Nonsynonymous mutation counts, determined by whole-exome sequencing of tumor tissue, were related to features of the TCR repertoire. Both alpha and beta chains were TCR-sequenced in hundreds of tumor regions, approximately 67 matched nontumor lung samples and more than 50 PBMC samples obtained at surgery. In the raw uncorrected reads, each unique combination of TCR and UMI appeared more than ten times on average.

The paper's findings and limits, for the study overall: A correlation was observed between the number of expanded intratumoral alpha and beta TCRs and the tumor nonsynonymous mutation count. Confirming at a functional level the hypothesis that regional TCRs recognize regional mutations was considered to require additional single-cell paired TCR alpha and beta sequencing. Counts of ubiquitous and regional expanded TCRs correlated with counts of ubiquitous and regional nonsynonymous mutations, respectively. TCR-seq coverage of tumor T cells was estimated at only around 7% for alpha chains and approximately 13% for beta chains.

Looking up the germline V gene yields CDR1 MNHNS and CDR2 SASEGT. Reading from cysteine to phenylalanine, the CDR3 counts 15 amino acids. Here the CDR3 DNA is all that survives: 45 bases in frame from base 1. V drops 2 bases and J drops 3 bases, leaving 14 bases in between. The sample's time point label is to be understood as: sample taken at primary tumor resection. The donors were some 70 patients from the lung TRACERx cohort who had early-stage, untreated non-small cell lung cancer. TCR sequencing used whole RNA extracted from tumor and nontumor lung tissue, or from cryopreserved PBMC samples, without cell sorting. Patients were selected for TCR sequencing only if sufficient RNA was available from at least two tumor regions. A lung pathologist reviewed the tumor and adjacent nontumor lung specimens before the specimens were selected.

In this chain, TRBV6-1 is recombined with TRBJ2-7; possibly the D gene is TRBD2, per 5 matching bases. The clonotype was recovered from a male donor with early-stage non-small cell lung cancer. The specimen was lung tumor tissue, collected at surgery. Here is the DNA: TGTGCCAGCAGTGAAAGAGGCGGGCTGTTCTACGAGCAGTACTTC. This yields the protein CASSERGGLFYEQYF.